This entry is about one TCR beta chain. The antigen is unknown. These data are taken from a study of memory CD4+ T cells and cytomegalovirus serostatus. Overall study: This sample comes from healthy Belgian adults, about 10 CMV seropositive, about 25 seronegative. Study conclusions and caveats: Of approximately 150 reported CMV TCRbeta sequences, some 70 were found in memory CD4+ repertoires.

The sort gate was single viable CD3+CD4+CD8-CD45RO+ cells for memory CD4+ T cells. After thawing, CD4+ T cells were positively selected. The CDR3 spans 14 residues. Germline trimming cut 11 bases from V and 8 bases from J; bases unmatched to any gene: 16. The germline V gene has CDR1 LNHDA and CDR2 SQIVND (reference sequence). Sequencing was performed with immunoSEQ multiplex PCR; in TCRdb, only in-frame clones are kept and a portion is missing. The sample gives about 92,000 clones, roughly 80% of which show up once; about 3.5% is in the top ten. This TCR was recovered from an adult in good health and CMV-seropositive. The chain recombines TRBV19 with TRBJ2-3; TRBD2 matches at 7 bases. Source material: memory CD4+ T cells from blood. The CDR3 region is CASKGTTGTGTQYF. The CDR3 region has the DNA TGTGCCTCTAAGGGGACTACCGGTACCGGTACGCAGTATTTT.